This T cell receptor (beta chain) is from a study of OX40 agonist ivuxolimab in advanced cancers. Study context: The treatment was a fully human IgG2 OX40 agonist, ivuxolimab.

Study-wide results and caveats: With doses of 0.1 to 3.0 mg/kg, CD4+ and CD8+ blood T cells had undergone clonal expansion by week 6. The average count of expanded clones was higher among CD8+ T cells than among CD4+.

From germline, CDR1 is MDHEN and CDR2 SYDVKM. CDR3 size: 14 residues. To note about this clone: Antigen specificity is unknown.

The protocol was immunoSEQ multiplex PCR, while the TCRdb copy is restricted to in-frame clones and leaves out a portion. The table lists more than 65,000 clones, around four fifths of them singletons. The sequence came from an adult with an advanced solid tumor such as melanoma, head and neck, liver or kidney cancer. The chain recombines TRBV28 with TRBJ2-5; 8 bases map to TRBD1. The J call may not be correct, given that the DNA end is closer to TRBJ2-7. Here the sequenced sample was CD4+ or CD8+ T cells sorted from blood, taken in a trial of the OX40 agonist ivuxolimab. The CDR3 DNA reads as TGTGCCAGCAGTTCGGGACAGGCCCCCTACGAGCAGTACTTC. Its translation is CASSSGQAPYEQYF.